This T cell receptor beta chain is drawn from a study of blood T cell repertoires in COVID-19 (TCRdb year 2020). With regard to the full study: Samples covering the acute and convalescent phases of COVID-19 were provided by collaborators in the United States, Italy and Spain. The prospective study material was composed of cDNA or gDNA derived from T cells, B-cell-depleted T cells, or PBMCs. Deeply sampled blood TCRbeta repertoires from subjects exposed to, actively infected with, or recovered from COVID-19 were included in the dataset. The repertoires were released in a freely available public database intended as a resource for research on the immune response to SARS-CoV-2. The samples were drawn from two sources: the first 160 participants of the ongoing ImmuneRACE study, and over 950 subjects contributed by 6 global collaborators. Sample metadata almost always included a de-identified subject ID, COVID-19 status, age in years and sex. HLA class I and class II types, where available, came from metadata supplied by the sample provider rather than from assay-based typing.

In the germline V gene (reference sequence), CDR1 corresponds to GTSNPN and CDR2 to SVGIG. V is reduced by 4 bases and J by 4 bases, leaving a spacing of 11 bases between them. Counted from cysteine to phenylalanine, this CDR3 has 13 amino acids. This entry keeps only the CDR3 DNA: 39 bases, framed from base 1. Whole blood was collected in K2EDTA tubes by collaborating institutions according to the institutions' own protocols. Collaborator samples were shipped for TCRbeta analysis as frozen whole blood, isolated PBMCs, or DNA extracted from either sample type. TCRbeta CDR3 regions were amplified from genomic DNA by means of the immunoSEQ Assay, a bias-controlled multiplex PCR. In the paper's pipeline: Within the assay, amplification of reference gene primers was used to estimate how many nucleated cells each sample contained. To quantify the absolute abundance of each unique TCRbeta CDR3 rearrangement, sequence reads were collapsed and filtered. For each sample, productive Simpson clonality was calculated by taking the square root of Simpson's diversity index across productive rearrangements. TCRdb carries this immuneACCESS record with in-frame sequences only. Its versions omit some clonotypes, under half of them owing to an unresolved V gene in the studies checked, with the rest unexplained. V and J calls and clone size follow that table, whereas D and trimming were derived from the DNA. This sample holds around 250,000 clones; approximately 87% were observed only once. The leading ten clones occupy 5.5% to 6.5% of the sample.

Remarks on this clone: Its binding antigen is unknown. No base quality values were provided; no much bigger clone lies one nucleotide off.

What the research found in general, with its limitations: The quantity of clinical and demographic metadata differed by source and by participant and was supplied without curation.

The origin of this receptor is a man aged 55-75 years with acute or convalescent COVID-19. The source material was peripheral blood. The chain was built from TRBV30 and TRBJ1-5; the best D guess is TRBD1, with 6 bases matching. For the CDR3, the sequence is CAWTGQPNQPQHF. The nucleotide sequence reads TGTGCCTGGACCGGACAGCCGAATCAGCCCCAGCATTTT.